Described below is a single TCR beta chain sequence and its context. Antigen: not known. Germline CDR1 LNHNV, CDR2 YYDKDF (reference sequence). The CDR3 sequence is 13 residues long. Trimming took 0 bases from V and 3 from J, leaving 6 bases between them. This specimen comes from a study of blood T cells in healthy people across ages. Study outcomes and limitations: Unsorted PBMCs blocked a conclusive comparison of naive and antigen-experienced cells. It was found that TCR beta diversity correlated strongly with the percentage of naive T cells.

Combining a sample-barcoded 5' primer with a J-beta primer mix, a second PCR ran for 7 to 11 cycles. Using its own MiXCR run on the 5' RACE reads, TCRdb lists one record per CDR3 protein. The sample lists around 700,000 distinct CDR3 sequences; 20% to 25% were seen once. These data also formed part of another study, on T cells of mothers and their children. Per that paper: There were over 8.5 million TCR beta CDR3 reads from each mother and approximately 2.9 million from each child. Compared with unrelated pairs, related mother-child pairs had slightly higher, non-significant overlap.

This TCR was recovered from a boy aged 5-17 years in good health. The sequenced sample consisted of blood. J is TRBJ2-7 and V is TRBV15; the D gene could be TRBD1 or TRBD2 (5 bases each). CDR3 sequence: CATSRDGGYEQYF. The CDR3 nucleotides are TGTGCCACCAGCAGAGATGGGGGCTACGAGCAGTACTTC.